This is a list of T cell receptor beta chains from one sample in a study of blood T cell repertoires in COVID-19. Clones were read by immunoSEQ multiplex PCR, and TCRdb kept only the in-frame ones, dropping some. The sample holds 300,000 or so clones, under 95% seen once. Sequencing was done on a sample of PBMCs or T cells enriched from blood (not recorded which). These receptors came from a man aged 55-75 years who had recovered from COVID-19. Each CDR3 is given with its conserved first and last residue. A D gene is named only where the DNA matches it firmly. Rows may omit the clone size; those that give it use once, few, many or a size class.

V gene	J gene	D gene	clone size	CDR3 DNA	CDR3 protein
TRBV9	TRBJ1-3	-	-	TGTGCCAGCAGCGCCGGAGATGCCATATATTTT	CASSAGDAIYF
TRBV2	TRBJ1-5	TRBD1	once	TGTGCCAGCAGAAGACAGGGGCCCCAGCCCCAGCATTTT	CASRRQGPQPQHF
TRBV6-1	TRBJ1-2	-	-	TGTGCCAGCAGTGAAACAGTCTATGGCTACACCTTC	CASSETVYGYTF
TRBV5-6	TRBJ2-5	TRBD2	-	TGTGCCAGCAGCTTGCTAGCGGGAGGCGACGAGACCCAGTACTTC	CASSLLAGGDETQYF
TRBV7-2	TRBJ2-7	-	once	TGTGCCAGCAGCTCAGGTCAGGGGCTATACGGGCAGTACTTC	CASSSGQGLYGQYF
TRBV10-2	TRBJ2-1	-	-	TGCGCCAGCAGTGAAGGAGCCGGGGTCTACAATGAGCAGTTCTTC	CASSEGAGVYNEQFF
TRBV5-6	TRBJ1-3	-	-	TGTGCCAGCAGCTCGCCTTACAGGGAATCTGGAAACACCATATATTTT	CASSSPYRESGNTIYF
TRBV10-3	TRBJ2-5	-	-	TGTGCCATCAGTGGTACAGTACAAGAGACCCAGTACTTC	CAISGTVQETQYF
TRBV11-2	TRBJ1-4	TRBD1	-	TGTGCCAGCACCAAATACAGGGGTGAAAAACTGTTTTTT	CASTKYRGEKLFF
TRBV28	TRBJ2-1	-	-	TGTGCCAGCAGAGGGGACTCCTCCTACAATGAGCAGTTCTTC	CASRGDSSYNEQFF
TRBV19	TRBJ1-5	TRBD1	-	TGTGCCAGTAGTTTGTACGGGACAGGTGCCAATCAGCCCCAGCATTTT	CASSLYGTGANQPQHF
TRBV19	TRBJ2-1	TRBD2	-	TGTGCCAGTAGTCGTCGTCGACTAGCGGAAAACAATGAGCAGTTCTTC	CASSRRRLAENNEQFF
TRBV4-1	TRBJ2-7	-	-	TGCGCCAGCAGCCAAGATTGGGGACTGACCTACGAGCAGTACTTC	CASSQDWGLTYEQYF
TRBV19	TRBJ2-4	TRBD1	-	TGTGCCAGTAGGGAGGACAGGGGCGCGGACATTCAGTACTTC	CASREDRGADIQYF
TRBV18	TRBJ2-1	TRBD2	-	TGTGCCAGCTCACAATTAGGGACTAGCGGGATGGTATCCTACAATGAGCAGTTCTTC	CASSQLGTSGMVSYNEQFF
TRBV10-3	TRBJ2-2	-	-	TGTGCCATCAGTGAGTCCCAGGGTTCAGGGGCCACTGGAGCCGGGGAGCTGTTTTTT	CAISESQGSGATGAGELFF
TRBV30	TRBJ1-4	TRBD1	-	TGTGCCTGGAGTGCACGGACAGGGTATGAAAAACTGTTTTTT	CAWSARTGYEKLFF
TRBV7-8	TRBJ2-3	TRBD2	-	TGTGCCAGCAGCTACGGACTAGCGGGAGTGTCGGATACGCAGTATTTT	CASSYGLAGVSDTQYF
TRBV11-2	TRBJ1-2	-	-	TGTGCCAGCGGTTCAGGGGTGGGGAGCTATGGCTACACCTTC	CASGSGVGSYGYTF
TRBV12-3/TRBV12-4	TRBJ1-1	-	-	TGTGCCAGCTGTGGACAGATGAACACTGAAGCTTTCTTT	CASCGQMNTEAFF
TRBV30	TRBJ1-4	-	-	TGTGCCTGGAAAACAGGGAGGGTTGCAAAACTGTTTTTT	CAWKTGRVAKLFF
TRBV7-6	TRBJ2-7	TRBD2	-	TGTGCCAGCAGCTTAGAACTAGCGCAATCCTACGAGCAGTACTTC	CASSLELAQSYEQYF
TRBV5-1	TRBJ1-2	-	-	TGCGCCAGCAGCTTGAGCGGTGACTATGGCTACACCTTC	CASSLSGDYGYTF
TRBV4-1	TRBJ1-5	-	-	TGCGCCAGCAGCGAAGTCATAACAAAGCGAAATCAGCCCCAGCATTTT	CASSEVITKRNQPQHF
TRBV5-5	TRBJ1-5	TRBD1	-	TGTGCCAGCAGCCAGACAGGGGCCAATCAGCCCCAGCATTTT	CASSQTGANQPQHF
TRBV10-1	TRBJ1-3	-	-	TGCGCCAGCAGTGAGCAAACCCCGGGACAAGGAAACACCATATATTTT	CASSEQTPGQGNTIYF
TRBV27	TRBJ1-5	-	-	TGTGCCAGCAGTTTAACGGTCCGCAGCAATCAGCCCCAGCATTTT	CASSLTVRSNQPQHF
TRBV27	TRBJ1-1	TRBD1	-	TGTGCCAGCAGTTTACTGACAGGGTCGCCCACTGAAGCTTTCTTT	CASSLLTGSPTEAFF
TRBV19	TRBJ1-5	TRBD1	-	TGTGCCAGTAGTATGAGACAGGGGGCTCAGCCCCAGCATTTT	CASSMRQGAQPQHF
TRBV27	TRBJ2-7	TRBD1	-	TGTGCCAGCTGGGACAGGAATACCTACGAGCAGTACTTC	CASWDRNTYEQYF
TRBV7-2	TRBJ2-1	TRBD2	-	TGTGCCAGCAGCTCTGGACTAGCTTACAATGAGCAGTTCTTC	CASSSGLAYNEQFF
TRBV20-1	TRBJ1-5	TRBD1	-	TGCAGTGCTAGTAGGGACAGGTTACAGCCCCAGCATTTT	CSASRDRLQPQHF
TRBV5-1	TRBJ1-6	TRBD1	-	TGCGCCAGCAGCTTATATCCGGGACAGGGGAATTCACCCCTCCACTTT	CASSLYPGQGNSPLHF
TRBV7-2	TRBJ1-3	TRBD1	few	TGTGCCAGCAGCACGGGACAGGTCACTGGAAACACCATATATTTT	CASSTGQVTGNTIYF
TRBV30	TRBJ1-3	-	-	TGTGCCTGGAGTCCGGGGGTTGGAAACACCATATATTTT	CAWSPGVGNTIYF
TRBV6-2/TRBV6-3	TRBJ1-6	-	-	TGTGCCAGCAGTAAAGGGGGAAGCTCCTATAATTCACCCCTCCACTTT	CASSKGGSSYNSPLHF